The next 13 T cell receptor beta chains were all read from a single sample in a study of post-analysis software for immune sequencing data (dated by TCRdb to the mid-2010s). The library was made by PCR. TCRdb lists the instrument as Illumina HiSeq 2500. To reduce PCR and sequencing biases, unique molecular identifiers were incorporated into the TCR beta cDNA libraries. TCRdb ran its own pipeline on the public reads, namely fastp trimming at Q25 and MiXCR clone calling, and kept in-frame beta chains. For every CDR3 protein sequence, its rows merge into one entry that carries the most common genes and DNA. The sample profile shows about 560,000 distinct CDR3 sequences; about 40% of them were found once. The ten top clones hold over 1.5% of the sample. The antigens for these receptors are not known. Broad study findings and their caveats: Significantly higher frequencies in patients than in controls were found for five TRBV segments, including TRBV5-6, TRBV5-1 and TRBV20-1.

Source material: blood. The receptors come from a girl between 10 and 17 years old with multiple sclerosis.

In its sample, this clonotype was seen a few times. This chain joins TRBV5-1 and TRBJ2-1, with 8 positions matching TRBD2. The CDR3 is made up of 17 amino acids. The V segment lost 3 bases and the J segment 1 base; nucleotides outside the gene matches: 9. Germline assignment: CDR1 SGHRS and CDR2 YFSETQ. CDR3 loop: CASSSPPGGGSYNEQFF. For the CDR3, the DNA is TGCGCCAGCAGCTCCCCCCCGGGCGGGGGGTCCTACAATGAGCAGTTCTTC.

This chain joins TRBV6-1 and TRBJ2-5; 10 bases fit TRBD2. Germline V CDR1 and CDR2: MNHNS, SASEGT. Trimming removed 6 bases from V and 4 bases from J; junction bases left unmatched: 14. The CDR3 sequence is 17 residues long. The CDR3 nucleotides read TGTGCCAGCAGCTGGTCCCGGCTAGCGGGGGCTGGAGAGACCCAGTACTTC. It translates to CASSWSRLAGAGETQYF.

The CDR3 is CASSLGGQGNYEQYF. As DNA, the CDR3 is TGTGCCAGCAGCTTAGGGGGACAGGGCAACTACGAGCAGTACTTC. This rearrangement joins TRBV5-5 to TRBJ2-4; TRBD1 matches 9 bases. With the DNA end fitting TRBJ2-7 better, the J assignment may be wrong. CDR3 length: 15 amino acids. Germline loops: CDR1 SGHKS, CDR2 YYEKEE (reference sequence).

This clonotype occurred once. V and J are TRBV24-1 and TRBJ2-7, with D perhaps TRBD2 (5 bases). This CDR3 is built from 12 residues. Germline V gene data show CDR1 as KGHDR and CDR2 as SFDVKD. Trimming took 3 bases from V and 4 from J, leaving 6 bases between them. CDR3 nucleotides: TGTGCCACCAGTGATCCGGGGTACGAGCAGTACTTC. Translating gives CATSDPGYEQYF.

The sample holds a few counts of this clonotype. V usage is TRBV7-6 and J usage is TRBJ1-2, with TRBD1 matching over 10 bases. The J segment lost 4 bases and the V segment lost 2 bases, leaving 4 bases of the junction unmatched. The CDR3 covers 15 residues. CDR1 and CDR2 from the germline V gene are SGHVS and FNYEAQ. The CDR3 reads CASSLRDRGVYGYTF. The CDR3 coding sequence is TGTGCCAGCAGCTTAAGGGACAGGGGCGTCTATGGCTACACCTTC.

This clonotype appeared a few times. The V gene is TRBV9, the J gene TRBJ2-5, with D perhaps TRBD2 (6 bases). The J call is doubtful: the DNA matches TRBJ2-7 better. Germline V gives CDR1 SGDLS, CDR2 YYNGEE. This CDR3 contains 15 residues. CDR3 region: CASSAGHGGSYEQYF. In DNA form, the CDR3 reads TGTGCCAGCAGCGCCGGACACGGGGGATCCTACGAGCAGTACTTC.

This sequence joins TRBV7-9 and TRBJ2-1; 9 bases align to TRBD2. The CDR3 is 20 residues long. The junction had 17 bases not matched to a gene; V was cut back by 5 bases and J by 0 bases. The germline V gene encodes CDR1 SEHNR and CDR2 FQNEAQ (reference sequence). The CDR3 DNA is TGTGCCAGCAGCCCCCGCGGGACTAGCAACCACCCAAACTCCTACAATGAGCAGTTCTTC. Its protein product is CASSPRGTSNHPNSYNEQFF.

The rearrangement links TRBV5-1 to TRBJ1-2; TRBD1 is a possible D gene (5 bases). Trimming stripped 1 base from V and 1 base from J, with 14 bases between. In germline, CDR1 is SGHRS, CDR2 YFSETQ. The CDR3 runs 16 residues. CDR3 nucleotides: TGCGCCAGCAGCTTGCAGGGACCGCTTAATAACTATGGCTACACCTTC. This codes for CASSLQGPLNNYGYTF. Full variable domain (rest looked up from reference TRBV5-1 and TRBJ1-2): KAGVTQTPRYLIKTRGQQVTLSCSPISGHRSVSWYQQTPGQGLQFLFEYFSETQRNKGNFPGRFSGRQFSNSRSEMNVSTLELGDSALYLCASSLQGPLNNYGYTFGSGTRLTVV.

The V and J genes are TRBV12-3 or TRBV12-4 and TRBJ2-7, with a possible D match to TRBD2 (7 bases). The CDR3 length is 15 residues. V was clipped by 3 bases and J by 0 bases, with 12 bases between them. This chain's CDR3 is CASSFLGGGSYEQYF. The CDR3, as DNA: TGTGCCAGCAGTTTCCTGGGAGGGGGCTCCTACGAGCAGTACTTC.

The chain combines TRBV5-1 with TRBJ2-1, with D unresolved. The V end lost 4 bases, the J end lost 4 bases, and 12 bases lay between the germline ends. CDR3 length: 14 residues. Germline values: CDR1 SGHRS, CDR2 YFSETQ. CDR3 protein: CASSPWTEYNEQFF. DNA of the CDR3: TGCGCCAGCAGCCCTTGGACGGAATACAATGAGCAGTTCTTC.

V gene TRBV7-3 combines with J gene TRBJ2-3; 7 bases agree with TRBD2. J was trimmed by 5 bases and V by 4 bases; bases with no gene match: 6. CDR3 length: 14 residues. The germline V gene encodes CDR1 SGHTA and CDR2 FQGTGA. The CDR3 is CASSSGAGVDTQYF. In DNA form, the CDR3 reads TGTGCCAGCAGCTCCGGCGCGGGGGTAGATACGCAGTATTTT.

CDR3 region: CASSSTGTARNEQFF. In nucleotides, the CDR3 is TGTGCCAGCAGCTCAACCGGGACGGCGAGGAATGAGCAGTTCTTC. The rearrangement joins TRBV11-2 to TRBJ2-1; D might be TRBD1 or TRBD2, each matching 5 bases. The CDR3 runs 15 residues. V shed 4 bases and J shed 7 bases, with 17 bases lying between them. In germline, CDR1 is SGHAT, CDR2 FQNNGV.

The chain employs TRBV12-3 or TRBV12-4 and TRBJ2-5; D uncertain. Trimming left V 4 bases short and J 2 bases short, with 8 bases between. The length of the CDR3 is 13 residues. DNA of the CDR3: TGTGCCAGCAGTTCAACCGGGCAAGAGACCCAGTACTTC. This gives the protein CASSSTGQETQYF.